These T cell receptor beta chains were read from a single sample in a study of cytotoxic CD8 clonotypes in ibrutinib-treated CLL. The method was immunoSEQ multiplex PCR; TCRdb's version includes in-frame clones alone and lacks a portion of them. The sample has approximately 340,000 clones, under 70% seen once. Specimen: PBMCs, collected after 36 months of ibrutinib treatment. These receptors were obtained from a human donor with chronic lymphocytic leukemia. CDR3s include the opening cysteine and the closing phenylalanine or tryptophan.

CDR3 protein	V gene	J gene
CSVEGTGSSYNEQFF	TRBV29-1	TRBJ2-1
CASSQGPRGTQYF	TRBV5-1	TRBJ2-5
CASSLRLAGGLDTDTQYF	TRBV7-6	TRBJ2-3
CATSREGDHYEQYF	TRBV15	TRBJ2-7
CATSVPGESRAFF	TRBV15	TRBJ1-1
CASSVAGTTTEQFF	TRBV9	TRBJ2-1
CASRPQGVGTQYF	TRBV6-6	TRBJ2-5
CASSTGTGIVYEQYF	TRBV5-1	.
CASSSPGQGGNEQYF	TRBV6-5	TRBJ2-7
CASSYVTASYEQYF	TRBV6-5	TRBJ2-7
CASSLNTGANVLTF	TRBV7-2	TRBJ2-6